The 25 T cell receptor beta chains listed next were all sequenced from one sample in a study of T cell responses to AZD1222 COVID-19 vaccine. Using immunoSEQ multiplex PCR, the repertoire was profiled, and TCRdb retains in-frame clones only, with some absent. Of about 120,000 clones in the sample, approximately 93% were seen once. Sequencing used peripheral blood, obtained on day 0 of AZD1222 vaccination. All receptors derive from an adult in good health.

The CDR3 coding sequence is TGCGCCAGCAGCTTGGCTGGGTTTACTGCAACTAATGAAAAACTGTTTTTT. Translation: CASSLAGFTATNEKLFF. The chain combines TRBV5-1 with TRBJ1-4, with D uncertain. This CDR3 region has 17 residues. Looked up from germline, CDR1 is SGHRS and CDR2 is YFSETQ. Trimming took off 0 bases at V and 0 bases at J, with 12 bases between the two ends.

This chain uses TRBV7-2 with TRBJ2-7, with no clear D. CDR1 and CDR2 (germline): SGHTA, FQGNSA. Trimming stripped 1 base from V and 3 bases from J, with 13 bases between. The CDR3 is 15 residues long. In DNA, the CDR3 is TGTGCCAGCAGCTTAGAGCTCTTGCTGGGCTACGAGCAGTACTTC. Protein product: CASSLELLLGYEQYF. The complete variable domain, with remaining parts taken from reference TRBV7-2 and TRBJ2-7, reads GAGVSQSPSNKVTEKGKDVELRCDPISGHTALYWYRQSLGQGLEFLIYFQGNSAPDKSGLPSDRFSAERTGGSVSTLTIQRTQQEDSAVYLCASSLELLLGYEQYFGPGTRLTVT.

The rearrangement joins TRBV6-1 to TRBJ1-6, with D possibly TRBD1 on 6 matching bases. This CDR3 has 13 amino acids. Germline CDR1 is MNHNS and CDR2 is SASEGT. V lost 1 base to trimming and J lost 14 bases, with 12 bases between them. The CDR3 DNA reads TGTGCCAGCAGTGAAGTACAACAGGGCACCCTCCACTTT. This encodes CASSEVQQGTLHF.

CDR3 DNA: TGTGCCAGCAGTTATTGGCCAGGGGGGAACACCGGGGAGCTGTTTTTT. Residues: CASSYWPGGNTGELFF. The chain carries TRBV6-5 and TRBJ2-2, with 7 bases lining up with TRBD1. The junction had 5 bases not matched to a gene; V was cut back by 3 bases and J by 1 base. Germline V gives CDR1 MNHEY, CDR2 SVGAGI. The CDR3 runs 16 residues.

Regarding this clone: The same CDR3 can be traced to other DNA sequences in this sample. The chain couples TRBV30 to TRBJ1-1; D unclear. This CDR3 contains 13 residues. Trimming took 1 base from V and 2 from J, leaving 8 bases between them. Looked up from germline, CDR1 is GTSNPN and CDR2 is SVGIG (reference sequence). CDR3 residues: CAWSAAGNTEAFF. The CDR3 coding sequence is TGTGCCTGGAGTGCAGCGGGAAACACTGAAGCTTTCTTT.

The V and J genes are TRBV4-1 and TRBJ1-5; 11 nucleotides agree with TRBD1. J gave up 1 base and V 0 bases, and 8 bases lay outside the gene matches. This CDR3 contains 19 residues. Germline CDR1 MGHRA, CDR2 YSYEKL. The CDR3 DNA sequence: TGCGCCAGCAGCCAAGAGGGGACAGGGGGGATCGCGAGCAATCAGCCCCAGCATTTT. Amino acid sequence: CASSQEGTGGIASNQPQHF.

The gene calls are TRBV5-1 and TRBJ2-7; 10 nucleotides align to TRBD1. Germline V gene data show CDR1 as SGHRS and CDR2 as YFSETQ. The CDR3 runs 14 residues. Trimming removed 5 bases from V and 5 bases from J; junction bases left unmatched: 7. The CDR3: CASRRGTGDHEQYF. In DNA form, the CDR3 reads TGCGCCAGCAGGAGAGGGACAGGGGACCACGAGCAGTACTTC. Complete variable domain (other parts from reference TRBV5-1 and TRBJ2-7): KAGVTQTPRYLIKTRGQQVTLSCSPISGHRSVSWYQQTPGQGLQFLFEYFSETQRNKGNFPGRFSGRQFSNSRSEMNVSTLELGDSALYLCASRRGTGDHEQYFGPGTRLTVT.

V is TRBV9 and J is TRBJ2-1, with TRBD2 matching 9 bases. With 0 bases clipped from V and 6 bases from J, the junction kept 7 bases outside the gene matches. Germline CDR1 and CDR2: SGDLS and YYNGEE. The CDR3 covers 16 residues. DNA of the CDR3: TGTGCCAGCAGCGTAGCCCTGGGACTAGCTGCCAATGAGCAGTTCTTC. Residues: CASSVALGLAANEQFF. Filled out from reference TRBV9 and TRBJ2-1, the complete variable domain reads DSGVTQTPKHLITATGQRVTLRCSPRSGDLSVYWYQQSLDQGLQFLIQYYNGEERAKGNILERFSAQQFPDLHSELNLSSLELGDSALYFCASSVALGLAANEQFFGPGTRLTVL.

The V call is TRBV6-4, the J call TRBJ1-1; D is uncertain. Germline values: CDR1 MRHNA, CDR2 SNTAGT. The length of the CDR3 is 13 residues. V lost 6 bases, J lost 2 bases, and 10 bases lay in between. CDR3 DNA: TGTGCCAGCAGAGACCTACCTAACACTGAAGCTTTCTTT. This sequence encodes CASRDLPNTEAFF.

This chain connects TRBV6-5 to TRBJ2-3, with 12 bases aligning to TRBD2. V trimming: 8 bases; J trimming: 5 bases; junction bases outside the gene matches: 5. Germline CDR1 and CDR2: MNHEY and SVGAGI. The CDR3 runs 14 residues. As DNA, the CDR3 is TGTGCCAGCGGTCGACTAGCGGGGGAAGATACGCAGTATTTT. Translated: CASGRLAGEDTQYF.

This chain uses TRBV7-9 with TRBJ1-6; no reliable D call. Germline V gene sequence: CDR1 SEHNR, CDR2 FQNEAQ (reference sequence). Trimming stripped 2 bases from V and 9 bases from J, with 17 bases between. CDR3 length equals 16 residues. CDR3 nucleotides: TGTGCCAGCAGCTTATCCCAGCATGACGGGGTTTCACCCCTCCACTTT. Encoded protein: CASSLSQHDGVSPLHF.

This chain joins TRBV4-3 and TRBJ2-2; the D gene is possibly TRBD2 (5 bases). V lost 2 bases and J lost 1, with 17 bases in between. Germline V gives CDR1 LGHNA, CDR2 YSLEER. This CDR3 is built from 18 residues. The CDR3 DNA is TGCGCCAGCAGCCAACTCGAAATCATGACTATGAACACCGGGGAGCTGTTTTTT. This encodes CASSQLEIMTMNTGELFF.

The rearrangement joins TRBV15 to TRBJ2-2, with D uncertain. Germline-derived CDR1 and CDR2 are LNHNV and YYDKDF (reference sequence). The CDR3 spans 14 residues. Between the trimmed V and J ends, which lost 6 bases and 0 bases, there was a span of 8 bases. CDR3 residues: CATRIDTNTGELFF. The DNA for the CDR3 is TGTGCCACCAGAATCGATACGAACACCGGGGAGCTGTTTTTT.

V is TRBV30 and J is TRBJ1-1; no clear D. There are 13 residues in the CDR3. CDR1 and CDR2 (germline): GTSNPN, SVGIG (reference sequence). V gave up 4 bases and J gave up 4 bases, with 13 bases separating them. The CDR3 region is CAWIGGWGTEAFF. DNA for the CDR3: TGTGCCTGGATTGGAGGCTGGGGCACTGAAGCTTTCTTT.

The gene calls are TRBV2 and TRBJ2-2, with D maybe TRBD1 (5 bases). The germline gives CDR1 SNHLY, CDR2 FYNNEI. The CDR3 loop spans 16 amino acids. V was clipped by 6 bases and J by 1 base, with 15 bases between them. The CDR3 DNA is TGTGCCAGCAGAGATGACAGATCTATGAACACCGGGGAGCTGTTTTTT. This sequence encodes CASRDDRSMNTGELFF.

V usage is TRBV6-5 and J usage is TRBJ1-3, with D possibly matching TRBD1 (6 bases). Germline CDR1 and CDR2: MNHEY and SVGAGI. The CDR3 extends over 13 amino acids. Between the trimmed V and J ends, which lost 5 bases and 1 base, there was a span of 6 bases. The CDR3 DNA follows: TGTGCCAGCAGTACAGGGTCTGGAAACACCATATATTTT. Translating it yields CASSTGSGNTIYF.

V is TRBV5-1 and J is TRBJ1-3; TRBD1 might be the D (6 bases). Germline CDR1 and CDR2: SGHRS and YFSETQ. The germline V and J ends were trimmed by 1 base and 0 bases, with 17 bases remaining between them. This CDR3 is 18 amino acids long. The CDR3 here is CASSLQPSGETSGNTIYF. DNA of the CDR3: TGCGCCAGCAGCTTGCAGCCTTCAGGGGAAACCTCTGGAAACACCATATATTTT.

The V gene is TRBV28, the J gene TRBJ1-1; D gene uncertain. Per the germline V gene, CDR1 is MDHEN and CDR2 is SYDVKM. The CDR3 is 11 residues long. V was pared by 8 bases and J by 1 base, with 5 bases between. CDR3 loop: CASGWNTEAFF. The CDR3 DNA reads TGTGCCAGCGGGTGGAACACTGAAGCTTTCTTT.

The chain recombines TRBV7-6 with TRBJ2-7, with D perhaps TRBD1 (6 bases). CDR3 size: 15 residues. With 5 bases removed from V and 0 bases from J, the gap between germline ends came to 14 bases. Per the germline V gene, CDR1 is SGHVS and CDR2 is FNYEAQ. The CDR3 region has the DNA TGTGCCAGCAGCGATACCGGGACACACTCCTACGAGCAGTACTTC. This codes for CASSDTGTHSYEQYF.

The chain employs TRBV21-1 and TRBJ2-2; the table's D call, TRBD2, was not checked against the DNA. TRBV21-1 is termed a pseudogene. The length of the CDR3 is 14 residues. The CDR3 region is CASSKEEEIGELFF. The CDR3 DNA reads as TGTGCCAGCAGCAAAGAAGAGGAAATTGGGGAGCTGTTTTTT.

This chain connects TRBV5-1 to TRBJ1-1; 7 bases are shared with TRBD1. The V and J ends lost 3 bases and 4 bases, in that order; junction bases with no gene match: 12. Germline loops: CDR1 SGHRS, CDR2 YFSETQ. The CDR3 is 16 residues long. The CDR3 loop reads CASSSVMTGSTTEAFF. As DNA, the CDR3 is TGCGCCAGCAGCTCGGTCATGACAGGGAGCACCACTGAAGCTTTCTTT.

The rearrangement joins TRBV5-1 to TRBJ2-6; 9 nucleotides line up with TRBD1. Germline lookup yields CDR1 SGHRS and CDR2 YFSETQ. The CDR3 consists of 20 residues. V lost 4 bases, J lost 1 base, and 15 bases stayed unmatched. This CDR3 reads CASSIGWVGTGPSGANVLTF. In DNA form, the CDR3 reads TGCGCCAGCAGCATTGGGTGGGTAGGGACAGGGCCTTCTGGGGCCAACGTCCTGACTTTC.

V is TRBV6-5 and J is TRBJ2-2; either TRBD1 or TRBD2 may supply D (6 bases each). V gave up 6 bases and J gave up 6 bases, with 17 bases separating them. Per germline, CDR1 MNHEY and CDR2 SVGAGI. This CDR3 is built from 15 residues. CDR3 DNA sequence: TGTGCCAGCAGACGCTGGGGGGCGATCGCCGGGGAGCTGTTTTTT. Translating gives CASRRWGAIAGELFF.

The chain couples TRBV11-2 to TRBJ1-4; D is possibly TRBD1 (6 bases). V was clipped by 5 bases and J by 7 bases, with 14 bases between them. Germline assignment: CDR1 SGHAT and CDR2 FQNNGV. The CDR3 extends over 14 amino acids. CDR3 sequence: CASSPGHIGEKLFF. The DNA for the CDR3 is TGTGCCAGCAGCCCGGGACATATCGGTGAAAAACTGTTTTTT.

The V and J genes are TRBV4-3 and TRBJ2-3; D not certain. The germline CDR1 and CDR2 sequences are LGHNA and YSLEER. V shed 0 bases and J shed 6 bases, with 10 bases lying between them. The CDR3 covers 14 residues. DNA of the CDR3: TGCGCCAGCAGCCAAGATTATTATATTGATACGCAGTATTTT. Residues: CASSQDYYIDTQYF.